Here is one TCR beta chain with its context. This CDR3 spans 13 amino acids. V shed 1 base and J shed 7 bases, with 8 bases lying between them. CDR1 and CDR2 (germline): SGHTA, FQGNSA. Original data processing: Reference gene primer amplification gave estimated nucleated cell counts. The method was immunoSEQ multiplex PCR; TCRdb's version includes in-frame clones alone and lacks a portion of them. V and J calls and clone size are given by that table; D and trimming were obtained from the DNA. Of approximately 140,000 clones listed, approximately 85% are singletons. The data were obtained in a study of blood T cell repertoires in COVID-19. Whole-study context: Samples representing acute and convalescent COVID-19 were sourced from the United States, Italy and Spain. Sources were T cells, B-cell-depleted T cells, or PBMCs; the material itself was cDNA or gDNA.

Enrolled during active infection, Seattle patients were then followed longitudinally. Sequencing input: peripheral blood. This TCR was recovered from a woman aged 60-70 years with COVID-19, enrolled during active disease. V and J are TRBV7-2 and TRBJ1-5; D is possibly TRBD1 (6 bases). This chain's CDR3 is CASSLGGHQPQHF. DNA for the CDR3: TGTGCCAGCAGCTTAGGGGGACACCAGCCCCAGCATTTT.